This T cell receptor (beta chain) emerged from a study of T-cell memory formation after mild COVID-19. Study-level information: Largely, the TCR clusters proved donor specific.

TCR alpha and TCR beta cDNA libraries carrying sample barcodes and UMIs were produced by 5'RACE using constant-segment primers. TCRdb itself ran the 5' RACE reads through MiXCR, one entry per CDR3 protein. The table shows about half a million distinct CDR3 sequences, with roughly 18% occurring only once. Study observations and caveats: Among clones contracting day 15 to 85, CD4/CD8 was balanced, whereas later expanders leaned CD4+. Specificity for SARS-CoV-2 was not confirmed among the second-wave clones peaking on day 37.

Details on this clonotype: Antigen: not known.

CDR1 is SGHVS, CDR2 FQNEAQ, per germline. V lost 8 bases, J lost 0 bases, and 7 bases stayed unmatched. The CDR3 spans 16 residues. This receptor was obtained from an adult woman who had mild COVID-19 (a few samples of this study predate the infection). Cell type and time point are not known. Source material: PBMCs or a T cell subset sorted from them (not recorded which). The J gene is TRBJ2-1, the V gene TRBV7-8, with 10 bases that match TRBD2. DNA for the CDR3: TGTGCCAGCGGGCTAGCGGGAGTGGGCTCCTACAATGAGCAGTTCTTC. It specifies CASGLAGVGSYNEQFF.